This T cell receptor beta chain was obtained from a study of blood T cell repertoires in COVID-19. J lost 0 bases, V lost 5 bases, and 4 bases had no gene match. The CDR3 covers 15 residues. CDR1 KGHSH and CDR2 LQKENI come from the germline V gene. Measured with immunoSEQ multiplex PCR; TCRdb has only the in-frame clones, and not every one. The data contain about 390,000 clones, around nine tenths of them singletons. The specimen was PBMCs or T cells enriched from blood (not recorded which). This TCR derives from a woman in her forties or fifties who had recovered from COVID-19. The chain is built from TRBV18 and TRBJ1-5, with 7 bases aligning to TRBD1. In DNA, the CDR3 is TGTGCCAGCTCAATGGGACAGAATAGCAATCAGCCCCAGCATTTT. Translated, it gives CASSMGQNSNQPQHF.